This TCR beta chain was observed in a study of cytomegalovirus exposure and HLA in healthy donors. 13 Jbeta primers and 60 Vbeta primers were used for the PCR. Data came from immunoSEQ multiplex PCR; TCRdb stores just in-frame clones and leaves some out. Of 120,000 or so clones in the sample, around 66% were seen once. J lost 4 bases, V lost 1 base, and 6 bases had no gene match. This CDR3 has 16 residues. In germline, CDR1 is SGHVS, CDR2 FNYEAQ. The specimen was PBMCs. The receptor was derived from a woman aged 40 to 50 in good health and CMV-seropositive. The chain has TRBV7-6 and TRBJ1-4; 7 bases are a match to TRBD1. CDR3 sequence: CASSLGLGTDNEKLFF. In DNA, the CDR3 is TGTGCCAGCAGCTTAGGCTTGGGGACAGATAATGAAAAACTGTTTTTT.